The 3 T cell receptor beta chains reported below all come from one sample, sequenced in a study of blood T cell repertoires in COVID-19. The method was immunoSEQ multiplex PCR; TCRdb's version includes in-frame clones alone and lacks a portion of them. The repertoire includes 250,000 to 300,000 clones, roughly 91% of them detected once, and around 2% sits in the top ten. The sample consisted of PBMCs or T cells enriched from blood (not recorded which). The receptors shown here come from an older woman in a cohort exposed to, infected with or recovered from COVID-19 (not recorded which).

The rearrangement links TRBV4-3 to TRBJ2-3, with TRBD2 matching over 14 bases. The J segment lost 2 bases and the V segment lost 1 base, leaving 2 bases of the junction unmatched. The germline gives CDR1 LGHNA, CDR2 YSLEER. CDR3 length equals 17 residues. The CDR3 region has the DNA TGCGCCAGCAGCCAAGGACTAGCGGGAGGGGTCACAGATACGCAGTATTTT. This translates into CASSQGLAGGVTDTQYF.

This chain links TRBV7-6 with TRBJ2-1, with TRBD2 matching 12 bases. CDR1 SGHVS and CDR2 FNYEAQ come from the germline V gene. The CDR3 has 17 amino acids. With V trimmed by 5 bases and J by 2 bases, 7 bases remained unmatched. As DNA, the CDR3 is TGTGCCAGCAGCCGCGGACTAGCGGGATATACCTACAATGAGCAGTTCTTC. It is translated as CASSRGLAGYTYNEQFF.

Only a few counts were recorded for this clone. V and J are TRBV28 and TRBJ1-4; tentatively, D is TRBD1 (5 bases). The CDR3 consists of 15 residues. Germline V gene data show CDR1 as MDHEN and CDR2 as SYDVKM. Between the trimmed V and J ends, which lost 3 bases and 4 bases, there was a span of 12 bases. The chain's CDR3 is CASSFLGQGNEKLFF. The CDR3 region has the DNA TGTGCCAGCAGTTTTCTCGGGCAGGGTAATGAAAAACTGTTTTTT.